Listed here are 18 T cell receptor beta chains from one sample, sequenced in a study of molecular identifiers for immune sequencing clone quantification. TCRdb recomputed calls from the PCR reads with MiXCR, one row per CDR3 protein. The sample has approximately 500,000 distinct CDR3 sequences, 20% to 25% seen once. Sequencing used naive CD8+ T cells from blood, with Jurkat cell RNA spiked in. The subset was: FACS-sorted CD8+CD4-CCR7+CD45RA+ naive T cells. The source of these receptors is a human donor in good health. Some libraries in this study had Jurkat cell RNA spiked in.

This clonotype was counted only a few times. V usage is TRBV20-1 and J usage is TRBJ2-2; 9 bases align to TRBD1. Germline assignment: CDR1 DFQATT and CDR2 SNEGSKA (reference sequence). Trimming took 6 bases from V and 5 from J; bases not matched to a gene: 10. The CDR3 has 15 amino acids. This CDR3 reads CSAAPDRGPTGELFF. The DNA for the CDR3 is TGCAGTGCGGCCCCGGACAGGGGTCCTACCGGGGAGCTGTTTTTT.

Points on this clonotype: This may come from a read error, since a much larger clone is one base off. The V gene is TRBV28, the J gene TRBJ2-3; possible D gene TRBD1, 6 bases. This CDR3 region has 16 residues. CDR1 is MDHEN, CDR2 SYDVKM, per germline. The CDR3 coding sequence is TGTGCCAGCAGTACGCTGGACAGACGAAACACAGATACGCAGTGTTTT. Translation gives CASSTLDRRNTDTQCF. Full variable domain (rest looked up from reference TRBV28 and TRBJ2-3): DVKVTQSSRYLVKRTGEKVFLECVQDMDHENMFWYRQDPGLGLRLIYFSYDVKMKEKGDIPEGYSVSREKKERFSLILESASTNQTSMYLCASSTLDRRNTDTQCFGPGTRLTVL.

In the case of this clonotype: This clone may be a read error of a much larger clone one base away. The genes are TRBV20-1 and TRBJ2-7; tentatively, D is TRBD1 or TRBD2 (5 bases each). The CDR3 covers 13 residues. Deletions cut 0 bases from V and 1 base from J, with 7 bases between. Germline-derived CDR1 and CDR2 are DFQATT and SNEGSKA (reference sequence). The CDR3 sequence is CSARDWGSYEQYF. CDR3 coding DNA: TGCAGTGCTAGAGATTGGGGGTCCTACGAGCAGTACTTC.

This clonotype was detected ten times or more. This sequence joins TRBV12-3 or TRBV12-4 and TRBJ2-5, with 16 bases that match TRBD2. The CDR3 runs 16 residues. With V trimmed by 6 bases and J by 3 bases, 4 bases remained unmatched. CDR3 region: CASSPGTSGGEETQYF. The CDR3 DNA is TGTGCCAGCAGCCCCGGGACTAGCGGGGGGGAAGAGACCCAGTACTTC.

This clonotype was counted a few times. CDR3 loop: CASSLVGARETQYF. Written as DNA, the CDR3 is TGTGCCAGCAGCTTAGTCGGGGCAAGAGAGACCCAGTACTTC. The gene calls are TRBV7-9 and TRBJ2-5; D tentatively fits TRBD1 or TRBD2 (5 bases each). The V end lost 1 base, the J end lost 4 bases, and 10 bases lay between the germline ends. The CDR3 is made up of 14 amino acids. Germline assignment: CDR1 SEHNR and CDR2 FQNEAQ (reference sequence).

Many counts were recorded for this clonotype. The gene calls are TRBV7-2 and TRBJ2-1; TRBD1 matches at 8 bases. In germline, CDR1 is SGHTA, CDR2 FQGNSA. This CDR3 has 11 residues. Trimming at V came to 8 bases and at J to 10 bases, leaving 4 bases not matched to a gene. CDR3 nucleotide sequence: TGTGCCAGCGCATCAGGGGGCGAGCAGTTCTTC. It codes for CASASGGEQFF. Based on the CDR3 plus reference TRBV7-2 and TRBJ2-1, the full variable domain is GAGVSQSPSNKVTEKGKDVELRCDPISGHTALYWYRQSLGQGLEFLIYFQGNSAPDKSGLPSDRFSAERTGGSVSTLTIQRTQQEDSAVYLCASASGGEQFFGPGTRLTVL.

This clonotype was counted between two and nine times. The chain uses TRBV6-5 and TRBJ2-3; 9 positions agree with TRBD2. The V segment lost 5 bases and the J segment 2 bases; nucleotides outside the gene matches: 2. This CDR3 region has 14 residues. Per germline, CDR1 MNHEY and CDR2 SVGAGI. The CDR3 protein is CASSPSGATDTQYF. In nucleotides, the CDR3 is TGTGCCAGCAGTCCTAGCGGGGCCACAGATACGCAGTATTTT.

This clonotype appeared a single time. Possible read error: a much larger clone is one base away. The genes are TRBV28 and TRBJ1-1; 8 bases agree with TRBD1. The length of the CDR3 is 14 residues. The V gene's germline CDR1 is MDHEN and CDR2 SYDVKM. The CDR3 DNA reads TGTGCCAGCAGTTTACAAGGCAGGGGGCCTGAAGCTCTCTTT. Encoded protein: CASSLQGRGPEALF.

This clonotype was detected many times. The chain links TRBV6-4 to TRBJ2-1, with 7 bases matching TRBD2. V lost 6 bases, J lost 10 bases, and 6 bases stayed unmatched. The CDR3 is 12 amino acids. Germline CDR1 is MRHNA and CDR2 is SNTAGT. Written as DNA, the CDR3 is TGTGCCAGCAGCCCTGGGGGGGTGGAGCAGTTCTTC. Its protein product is CASSPGGVEQFF.

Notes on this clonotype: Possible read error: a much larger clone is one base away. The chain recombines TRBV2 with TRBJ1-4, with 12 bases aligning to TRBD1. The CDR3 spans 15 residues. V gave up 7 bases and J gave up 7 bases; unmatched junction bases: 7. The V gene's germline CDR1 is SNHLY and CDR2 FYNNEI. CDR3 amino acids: CASTRDRGLSEKLFF. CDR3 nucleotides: TGTGCCAGCACGAGGGACAGGGGGCTCAGTGAAAAACTGTTTTTT.

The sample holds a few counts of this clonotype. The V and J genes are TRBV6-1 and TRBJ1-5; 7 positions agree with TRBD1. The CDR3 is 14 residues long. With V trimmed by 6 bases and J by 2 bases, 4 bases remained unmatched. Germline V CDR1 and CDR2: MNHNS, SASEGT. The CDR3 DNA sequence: TGTGCCAGCAGGACAGGGAGAGGCAATCAGCCCCAGCATTTT. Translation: CASRTGRGNQPQHF.

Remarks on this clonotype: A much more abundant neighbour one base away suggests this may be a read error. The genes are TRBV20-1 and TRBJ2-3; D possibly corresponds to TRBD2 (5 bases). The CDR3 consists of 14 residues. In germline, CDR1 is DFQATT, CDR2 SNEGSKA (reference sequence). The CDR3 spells CGASSWTSTDTQYF. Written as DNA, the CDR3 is TGCGGTGCTAGTAGCTGGACTAGCACAGATACGCAGTATTTT.

Written as DNA, the CDR3 is TGTGCCAGCAGCACCGCCGGGACAGGTCACATGGATACGCAGTATTTT. Amino acids: CASSTAGTGHMDTQYF. The chain joins TRBV11-2 to TRBJ2-3; TRBD1 matches at 8 bases. This CDR3 has 16 amino acids. CDR1 and CDR2 (germline): SGHAT, FQNNGV. V was clipped by 5 bases and J by 6 bases; unmatched bases: 13.

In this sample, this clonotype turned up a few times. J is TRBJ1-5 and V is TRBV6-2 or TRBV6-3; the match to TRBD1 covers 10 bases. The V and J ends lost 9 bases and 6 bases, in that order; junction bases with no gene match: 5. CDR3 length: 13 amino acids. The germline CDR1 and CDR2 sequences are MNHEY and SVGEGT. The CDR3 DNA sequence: TGTGCCAGTGGGGGGACAGGGGCTCAGCCCCAGCATTTT. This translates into CASGGTGAQPQHF.

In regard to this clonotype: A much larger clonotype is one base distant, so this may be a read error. The CDR3 DNA reads TGCAGCGTTGGTAGGCGAGGGGGCGGGGAGCAGTACTTC. Encoded protein: CSVGRRGGGEQYF. This chain joins TRBV29-1 and TRBJ2-7; TRBD1 matches 7 bases. The CDR3 spans 13 residues. Losses at the gene ends were 4 bases for V and 7 bases for J; bases not matched to a gene: 10. CDR1 is SQVTM and CDR2 is ANQGSEA in the germline V gene.

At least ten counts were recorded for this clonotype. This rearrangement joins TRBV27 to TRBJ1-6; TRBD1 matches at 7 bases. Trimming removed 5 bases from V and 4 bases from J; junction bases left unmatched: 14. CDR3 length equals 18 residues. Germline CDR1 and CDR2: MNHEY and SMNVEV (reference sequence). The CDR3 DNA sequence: TGTGCCAGCAGTCCTGGGACAGTGGTCTTTGGGTATAATTCACCCCTCCACTTT. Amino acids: CASSPGTVVFGYNSPLHF.

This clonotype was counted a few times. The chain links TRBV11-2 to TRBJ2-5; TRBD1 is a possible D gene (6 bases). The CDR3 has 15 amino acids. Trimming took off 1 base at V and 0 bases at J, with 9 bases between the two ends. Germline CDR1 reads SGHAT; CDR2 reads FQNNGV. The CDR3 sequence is CASSLVGGNQETQYF. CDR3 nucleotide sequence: TGTGCCAGCAGCTTAGTAGGGGGAAACCAAGAGACCCAGTACTTC.

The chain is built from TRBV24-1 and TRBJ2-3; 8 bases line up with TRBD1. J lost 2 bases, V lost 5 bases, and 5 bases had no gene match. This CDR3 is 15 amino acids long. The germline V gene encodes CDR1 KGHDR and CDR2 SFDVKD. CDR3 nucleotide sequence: TGTGCCACCAGTGGACCGGGACAGGTCACAGATACGCAGTATTTT. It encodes CATSGPGQVTDTQYF.